These 31 T cell receptor beta chains originate from one sample sequenced in a study of regulatory T cells in long-lasting Graves disease (dated by TCRdb to the early 2020s). The library was generated by multiplex PCR. The reads were generated on an Illumina HiSeq 4000. To build TCR beta libraries, CDR3 regions were amplified by Arm-PCR using iRepertoire HTBI primers. Using fastp at Q25 and MiXCR, TCRdb reprocessed the public reads and kept productive beta chains. Entries are consolidated by CDR3 protein sequence, retaining the most common genes and DNA. The sample includes some 300,000 distinct CDR3 sequences, with 20% to 25% observed a single time. About 61% of the sample comes from the top ten. Per the publication, the time point label means: persistent/refractory GD, antithyroid drugs over 5 years with positive TRAb. For both TCR sequencing and RNA sequencing, RNA was extracted from PBMCs in TRIzol.

The specimen comprised peripheral blood mononuclear cells (PBMCs), sampled when the disease was refractory, from a patient treated with antithyroid drugs. These receptors were taken from a female donor with Graves disease.

Notes on this clonotype: Being one base from a much bigger clone, this may be a read error. The rearrangement links TRBV7-2 to TRBJ2-5, with TRBD2 identical over 7 bases. CDR1 is SGHTA and CDR2 is FQGNSA in the germline V gene. The CDR3 runs to 14 residues. DNA for the CDR3: TGTGCCAACAGCTTATTGGGGAGGGAGGAGACCCAGTACTTC. This sequence encodes CANSLLGREETQYF. The full variable domain, completed using reference TRBV7-2 and TRBJ2-5, is GAGVSQSPSNKVTEKGKDVELRCDPISGHTALYWYRQSLGQGLEFLIYFQGNSAPDKSGLPSDRFSAERTGGSVSTLTIQRTQQEDSAVYLCANSLLGREETQYFGPGTRLLVL.

Only a few counts were recorded for this clonotype. V and J are TRBV19 and TRBJ1-1; a weak D match, TRBD1 (5 bases). Germline V gene sequence: CDR1 LNHDA, CDR2 SQIVND (reference sequence). This CDR3 has 13 residues. Trimming shortened V by 5 bases and J by 3 bases, and 10 bases separated the two germline ends. CDR3 DNA: TGTGCCAGTAGTGCGACAGTGTACACTGAAGCTTTCTTT. Translating gives CASSATVYTEAFF.

This clonotype has a count of ten or more. J is TRBJ1-2 and V is TRBV30; 8 nucleotides agree with TRBD1. This CDR3 region has 15 residues. With V trimmed by 7 bases and J by 4 bases, 14 bases remained unmatched. Germline CDR1 reads GTSNPN; CDR2 reads SVGIG (reference sequence). The CDR3 coding sequence is TGTGCCTTTCTTACCGGGACAGGATTATTCTATGGCTACACCTTC. Amino acids: CAFLTGTGLFYGYTF. Full variable domain (remainder filled in from reference TRBV30 and TRBJ1-2): SQTIHQWPATLVQPVGSPLSLECTVEGTSNPNLYWYRQAAGRGLQLLFYSVGIGQISSEVPQNLSASRPQDRQFILSSKKLLLSDSGFYLCAFLTGTGLFYGYTFGSGTRLTVV.

This clonotype was detected many times. The chain uses TRBV7-2 and TRBJ1-1; TRBD1 matches at 8 bases. J lost 4 bases, V lost 1 base, and 11 bases had no gene match. The V gene's germline CDR1 is SGHTA and CDR2 FQGNSA. The CDR3 has 17 residues. CDR3 region: CASSLEPWTGRGTEAFF. The CDR3 coding sequence is TGTGCCAGCAGCTTAGAGCCCTGGACAGGGAGGGGCACTGAAGCTTTCTTT.

This clonotype was seen more than once but under ten times. The rearrangement joins TRBV27 to TRBJ2-2; D not certain. The germline V and J ends were trimmed by 1 base and 9 bases, with 9 bases remaining between them. The CDR3 totals 13 residues. Per germline, CDR1 MNHEY and CDR2 SMNVEV (reference sequence). CDR3 sequence reads: CASSLLDSRELFF. The CDR3 DNA reads TGTGCCAGCAGTTTATTGGATTCCCGGGAGCTGTTTTTT.

This clonotype was observed many times. The chain joins TRBV12-3 or TRBV12-4 to TRBJ1-2; D unclear. The CDR3 spans 16 residues. The V end lost 3 bases, the J end lost 5 bases, and 19 bases lay between the germline ends. The CDR3, as DNA: TGTGCCAGCAGTTTCCCGAATTCTGCTCCCGGTTATGGCTACACCTTC. It translates to CASSFPNSAPGYGYTF.

The V gene is TRBV28, the J gene TRBJ2-7; D not resolved. The CDR3 has 16 amino acids. Trimming took 6 bases from V and 0 from J, leaving 18 bases between them. CDR1 and CDR2 from the germline V gene are MDHEN and SYDVKM. The CDR3 nucleotides are TGTGCCAGCAGCCTAAGTTTGGACGGAAACTCCTACGAGCAGTACTTC. Its protein product is CASSLSLDGNSYEQYF.

In this sample, this clonotype turned up a few times. The CDR3 region is CASSPDSGGGYGYTF. CDR3 DNA: TGCGCCAGCAGCCCCGACTCCGGCGGGGGCTATGGCTACACCTTC. This chain uses TRBV5-1 with TRBJ1-2; tentatively, D is TRBD1 (5 bases). CDR3 length equals 15 residues. Germline V lookup: CDR1 SGHRS, CDR2 YFSETQ. V shed 4 bases and J shed 4 bases, with 17 bases lying between them.

This clonotype has ten or more counts. V gene TRBV15 combines with J gene TRBJ2-7; 8 nucleotides match TRBD1. Germline CDR1 is LNHNV and CDR2 is YYDKDF (reference sequence). Trimming at V came to 1 base and at J to 3 bases, leaving 8 bases not matched to a gene. The CDR3 contains 16 residues. In DNA, the CDR3 is TGTGCCACCAGCAGAGCCACTGGACAGGGAAACTACGAGCAGTACTTC. Amino acid sequence: CATSRATGQGNYEQYF.

The table lists this clonotype with a few counts. This chain links TRBV3-1 with TRBJ1-6, with TRBD1 as a possible D gene (5 bases). The CDR3 contains 14 residues. Trimming shortened V by 5 bases and J by 9 bases, and 14 bases separated the two germline ends. Germline V gene sequence: CDR1 LGHDT, CDR2 YNNKEL (reference sequence). The CDR3: CASSKAQGGSPLHF. Here the CDR3 DNA reads TGTGCCAGCAGCAAAGCTCAGGGAGGTTCACCCCTCCACTTT.

This clonotype was counted only a few times. CDR3: CSASPERTASYEQYF. The CDR3 region has the DNA TGCAGTGCTAGTCCCGAAAGGACAGCGTCCTACGAGCAGTACTTC. V usage is TRBV20-1 and J usage is TRBJ2-7; D perhaps matches TRBD1 (6 bases). CDR1 is DFQATT, CDR2 SNEGSKA, per germline (reference sequence). Trimming took 3 bases from V and 1 from J, leaving 16 bases between them. The CDR3 length is 15 residues.

This clonotype has more than one count but fewer than ten. The chain uses TRBV20-1 and TRBJ1-5; maybe TRBD1 (5 bases). The CDR3 totals 19 residues. Trimming shortened V by 3 bases and J by 1 base, and 25 bases separated the two germline ends. From germline, CDR1 is DFQATT and CDR2 SNEGSKA (reference sequence). CDR3 DNA: TGCAGTGCTAGGGGCGGTGGGACTCGGTTTGACGTAAGCAATCAGCCCCAGCATTTT. Its protein product is CSARGGGTRFDVSNQPQHF.

Many counts were recorded for this clonotype. The V and J genes are TRBV6-1 and TRBJ1-2; TRBD1 aligns across 7 bases. Germline CDR1 reads MNHNS; CDR2 reads SASEGT. The CDR3 is made up of 15 amino acids. Trimming took 6 bases from V and 4 from J; bases not matched to a gene: 11. CDR3 in amino acids: CASRLRGQAPYGYTF. The DNA of the CDR3 is TGTGCCAGCAGGCTCCGCGGACAGGCTCCCTATGGCTACACCTTC.

This sequence joins TRBV12-3 or TRBV12-4 and TRBJ2-2; D is unclear. This CDR3 spans 14 amino acids. Trimming took off 3 bases at V and 0 bases at J, with 5 bases between the two ends. The CDR3 is CASSLKPNTGELFF. For the CDR3, the DNA is TGTGCCAGCAGTTTGAAGCCGAACACCGGGGAGCTGTTTTTT.

This clonotype showed up many times. This chain joins TRBV28 and TRBJ2-4; D gene unclear. Trimming pared 8 bases from V and 6 bases from J, leaving 11 bases between. CDR3 length: 12 residues. The germline gives CDR1 MDHEN, CDR2 SYDVKM. CDR3: CASSYPGNIQYF. Here the CDR3 DNA reads TGTGCCAGCTCATACCCTGGAAACATTCAGTACTTC.

The chain is built from TRBV7-8 and TRBJ1-5; no clear D gene. CDR3 length: 15 amino acids. The V and J ends lost 1 base and 0 bases respectively, with 7 bases between them. Germline CDR1 SGHVS, CDR2 FQNEAQ. CDR3 nucleotide sequence: TGTGCCAGCAGCTTAGACGCCCTTAGCAATCAGCCCCAGCATTTT. Its translation: CASSLDALSNQPQHF.

This clonotype was seen repeatedly, ten times or more. The rearrangement uses TRBV7-2 and TRBJ2-7, with unresolved D. V lost 1 base and J 0 bases, leaving 7 bases between the germline ends. The CDR3 is 14 amino acids. The germline V gene encodes CDR1 SGHTA and CDR2 FQGNSA. CDR3 sequence: CASSLVLSSYEQYF. The CDR3 region has the DNA TGTGCCAGCAGCTTAGTCCTTAGCTCCTACGAGCAGTACTTC.

The chain links TRBV20-1 to TRBJ2-6, with 7 nucleotides matching TRBD2. The CDR3 extends over 15 amino acids. V was pared by 4 bases and J by 1 base, with 4 bases of the junction left unmatched. Germline V lookup: CDR1 DFQATT, CDR2 SNEGSKA (reference sequence). The CDR3 nucleotides are TGCAGTGCTATCCCGGGAGGATCTGGGGCCAACGTCCTGACTTTC. Its translation: CSAIPGGSGANVLTF.

The chain recombines TRBV4-3 with TRBJ1-2; TRBD1 is a possible D gene (5 bases). With 0 bases removed from V and 5 bases from J, the gap between germline ends came to 10 bases. Germline V lookup: CDR1 LGHNA, CDR2 YSLEER. The CDR3 consists of 14 residues. DNA for the CDR3: TGCGCCAGCAGCCAAGATAGGGGCCTATATGGCTACACCTTC. It encodes CASSQDRGLYGYTF.

V is TRBV10-1 and J is TRBJ1-4, with 7 nucleotides matching TRBD1. The CDR3 is made up of 14 amino acids. The J segment lost 8 bases and the V segment lost 6 bases, leaving 9 bases of the junction unmatched. Germline lookup yields CDR1 WNHNN and CDR2 SYGVQD (reference sequence). The CDR3 region is CASRNRGSKEKLFF. The CDR3 DNA is TGCGCCAGCAGAAACAGGGGTTCGAAGGAAAAACTGTTTTTT.

This clonotype was recorded many times. This chain connects TRBV28 to TRBJ1-4; 7 nucleotides line up with TRBD1. This CDR3 is 15 amino acids long. Germline CDR1 MDHEN, CDR2 SYDVKM. The trim removed 3 bases at V and 5 bases at J, leaving 6 bases unmatched. This CDR3 reads CASSLGGQMNEKLFF. CDR3 in DNA: TGTGCCAGCAGTTTGGGGGGACAGATGAATGAAAAACTGTTTTTT.

This clonotype occurred many times. The V call is TRBV10-3, the J call TRBJ1-2; 7 bases align to TRBD1. CDR3 length: 14 amino acids. V lost 5 bases, J lost 4 bases, and 7 bases stayed unmatched. Germline V lookup: CDR1 ENHRY, CDR2 SYGVKD. Written as DNA, the CDR3 is TGTGCCATCAGTCCGAATCAGGGGGGCTATGGCTACACCTTC. Residues: CAISPNQGGYGYTF.

The V gene is TRBV7-9, the J gene TRBJ2-2; perhaps TRBD1 as D (6 bases). V was trimmed by 2 bases and J by 5 bases, leaving 15 bases between them. CDR3 size: 16 residues. CDR1 is SEHNR and CDR2 is FQNEAQ in the germline V gene (reference sequence). The CDR3 sequence: CASSLSLGQITGELFF. The CDR3 DNA is TGTGCCAGCAGCTTATCATTGGGACAAATTACCGGGGAGCTGTTTTTT. Combining the CDR3 with reference TRBV7-9 and TRBJ2-2 gives the whole variable domain DTGVSQNPRHKITKRGQNVTFRCDPISEHNRLYWYRQTLGQGPEFLTYFQNEAQLEKSRLLSDRFSAERPKGSFSTLEIQRTEQGDSAMYLCASSLSLGQITGELFFGEGSRLTVL.

This clonotype has more than one count but fewer than ten. V gene TRBV20-1 combines with J gene TRBJ2-6; no reliable D call. Trimming left V 3 bases short and J 0 bases short, with 12 bases between. Germline V gene data show CDR1 as DFQATT and CDR2 as SNEGSKA (reference sequence). This CDR3 spans 16 amino acids. CDR3 residues: CSASKRHPSGANVLTF. In nucleotides, the CDR3 is TGCAGTGCTAGCAAGCGACACCCCTCTGGGGCCAACGTCCTGACTTTC.

This clonotype has a count of ten or more. The chain carries TRBV9 and TRBJ2-5; 7 bases agree with TRBD1. V was clipped by 4 bases and J by 4 bases; unmatched bases: 7. The CDR3 length is 14 residues. The germline V gene has CDR1 SGDLS and CDR2 YYNGEE. The CDR3 sequence is CASSKQGFGETQYF. CDR3 in DNA: TGTGCCAGCAGCAAACAGGGGTTCGGAGAGACCCAGTACTTC.

This clonotype has a count of ten or more. The chain has TRBV7-8 and TRBJ2-7, with 8 bases lining up with TRBD1. The germline V gene has CDR1 SGHVS and CDR2 FQNEAQ. Trimming at V came to 5 bases and at J to 5 bases, leaving 5 bases not matched to a gene. This CDR3 spans 13 amino acids. This CDR3 is CASSGPQGDEQYF. CDR3 bases: TGTGCCAGCAGCGGCCCACAGGGGGACGAGCAGTACTTC.

This chain uses TRBV27 with TRBJ2-7; 8 bases align to TRBD2. The CDR3 totals 14 residues. Germline V CDR1 and CDR2: MNHEY, SMNVEV (reference sequence). V trimming: 5 bases; J trimming: 4 bases; junction bases outside the gene matches: 7. CDR3 in DNA: TGTGCCAGCAGTCTCAAGCGGGAGCGGTACGAGCAGTACTTC. Its translation is CASSLKRERYEQYF.

This clonotype has ten or more counts. The chain couples TRBV20-1 to TRBJ2-7; D uncertain. CDR3 size: 14 residues. Germline V CDR1 and CDR2: DFQATT, SNEGSKA (reference sequence). Between the trimmed V and J ends, which lost 3 bases and 2 bases, there was a span of 14 bases. CDR3 bases: TGCAGTGCTAGTATTGAGTTGACCCCCTACGAGCAGTACTTC. This encodes CSASIELTPYEQYF.

This clonotype has ten or more counts. The V and J genes are TRBV12-3 or TRBV12-4 and TRBJ2-2; the match to TRBD1 covers 8 bases. V lost 7 bases, J lost 7 bases, and 8 bases stayed unmatched. The CDR3 has 14 residues. The CDR3 sequence: CASNKDRAGGELFF. CDR3 coding DNA: TGTGCCAGCAACAAGGACAGGGCGGGCGGGGAGCTGTTTTTT.

V and J are TRBV2 and TRBJ2-2; 10 bases line up with TRBD1. This CDR3 is 13 amino acids long. Germline-derived CDR1 and CDR2 are SNHLY and FYNNEI. The V gene end was trimmed by 10 bases and the J gene end by 5 bases; junction bases not matched to a gene: 4. CDR3 protein: CAKRDRGTGELFF. The CDR3 DNA sequence: TGTGCCAAACGGGACAGGGGTACCGGGGAGCTGTTTTTT.

This clonotype has at least ten counts. The rearrangement uses TRBV28 and TRBJ2-7, with D unresolved. Trimming removed 9 bases from V and 2 bases from J, with 11 bases in between. Germline assignment: CDR1 MDHEN and CDR2 SYDVKM. The CDR3 covers 12 residues. Here the CDR3 DNA reads TGTGCCAGGGACCGGAGCCCCTACGAGCAGTACTTC. It is translated as CARDRSPYEQYF.